A selection of T cell receptor beta chains follows, all from one sample in a study of blood T cell repertoires in COVID-19. Assay: immunoSEQ multiplex PCR; the TCRdb copy retains only in-frame clones and omits some. The sample shows some 65,000 clones, 79% of them seen only once. Sequencing was done on a sample of peripheral blood. The origin of the receptors is a woman aged 70-85 years with acute or convalescent COVID-19. CDR3s include the opening cysteine and the closing phenylalanine or tryptophan. Each record gives: D gene, J gene, V gene, clone size, CDR3 DNA, CDR3 protein. A D gene is named only where the DNA matches it firmly. Not every row has a clone size; where given, it reads once, few, many or a size class.

NA TRBJ2-1 TRBV7-9 NA TGTGCCAGCAGCCTAAGCGGTAGCTCCTACAATGAGCAGTTCTTC CASSLSGSSYNEQFF
TRBD1 TRBJ2-1 TRBV19 NA TGTGCCAGTAGTACGACAGGGACCACTTGGCATGAGCAGTTCTTC CASSTTGTTWHEQFF
NA TRBJ1-2 TRBV6-5 NA TGTGCCAGCACTAGGGGCAGGCTCGCTAACTATGGCTACACCTTC CASTRGRLANYGYTF
NA TRBJ1-5 TRBV24-1 once TGTGCCACCAGTGAACACAGGGCGGGCAATCAGCCCCAGCATTTT CATSEHRAGNQPQHF
TRBD1 TRBJ2-7 TRBV6-2/TRBV6-3 once TGTGCCAGCAGTTACCCAGGACAGGTTACCTACGAGCAGTACTTC CASSYPGQVTYEQYF
NA TRBJ1-1 TRBV25-1 NA TGTGCCAGCATCCGGGACACTGAAGCTTTCTTT CASIRDTEAFF
TRBD2 TRBJ2-3 TRBV3-1/TRBV3-2 NA TGTGCCAGCAGCCAAGATCCTCCGGGACTAGTCGCAGATACGCAGTATTTT CASSQDPPGLVADTQYF
TRBD2 TRBJ2-1 TRBV7-3 NA TGTGCCAGCAGCCTACTAGCGGGGGGGCCCGGTGAGCAGTTCTTC CASSLLAGGPGEQFF
TRBD2 TRBJ2-3 TRBV19 many TGTGCCAGTAGTACTAGCGGGGGATTCACAGATACGCAGTATTTT CASSTSGGFTDTQYF
TRBD2 TRBJ2-7 TRBV7-9 NA TGTGCCAGCAGCTATGGGAGGGACGAGCAGTACTTC CASSYGRDEQYF
NA TRBJ2-5 TRBV2 NA TGTGCCAGCCGTCCGGACCAAGAGACCCAGTACTTC CASRPDQETQYF
NA TRBJ1-2 TRBV4-2 NA TGTGCCAGCAGCCGATTGGATCTGGGAGCCAACTATGGCTACACCTTC CASSRLDLGANYGYTF
TRBD1 TRBJ1-4 TRBV4-1 NA TGCGCCAGCAGCCCCCCCGACAGGGCTGAAAAACTGTTTTTT CASSPPDRAEKLFF
NA TRBJ1-5 TRBV5-3 once TGTGCCAGAAGCTTGGGCAGAGGCCCCATTGATGAGCCCCAGCATTTT CARSLGRGPIDEPQHF
TRBD1 TRBJ2-2 TRBV4-2 NA TGTGCCAGCAGCCAAGACAGGGGGCAAGCCGGGGAGCTGTTTTTT CASSQDRGQAGELFF
NA TRBJ2-7 TRBV27 NA TGTGCCAGCAGTCCATCATCAGGGAGGTACTACGAGCAGTACTTC CASSPSSGRYYEQYF
NA TRBJ2-2 TRBV11-3 NA TGTGCCAGCAGCTTAGATCTGACAGGAAACGGGGAGCTGTTTTTT CASSLDLTGNGELFF
TRBD1 TRBJ2-3 TRBV3-1/TRBV3-2 NA TGTGCCAGCAGCCCGACAGGGGGCTCTCCAGATACGCAGTATTTT CASSPTGGSPDTQYF
NA TRBJ1-1 TRBV4-3 NA TGCGCCAGCAGCCATTTCGCAGGGGAGCACACTGAAGCTTTCTTT CASSHFAGEHTEAFF
NA TRBJ2-2 TRBV23-1 NA TGCGCCAGCAGTCAATCGACGGAGACCGGGGAGCTGTTTTTT CASSQSTETGELFF
NA TRBJ1-1 TRBV6-5 NA TGTGCCAGCAGTTACGGAGGGGAGACTGAAGCTTTCTTT CASSYGGETEAFF
TRBD2 TRBJ2-2 TRBV7-6 NA TGTGCCAGCAGCTCCATGGGGGGGGAGATCACCGGGGAGCTGTTTTTT CASSSMGGEITGELFF
TRBD1 TRBJ2-2 TRBV6-1 NA TGTGCCAGCAGTTCCCCGAACAGGGGTTCCGGGGAGCTGTTTTTT CASSSPNRGSGELFF
NA TRBJ1-5 TRBV5-6 NA TGTGCCAGCAGCTTGGGACTCTCCCAGCCCCAGCATTTT CASSLGLSQPQHF
TRBD2 TRBJ2-3 TRBV9 NA TGTGCCAGCAGCGTAGATAGCGGGGGCACAGATACGCAGTATTTT CASSVDSGGTDTQYF
TRBD2 TRBJ2-5 TRBV27 NA TGTGCCAGCAGTGAAGAGCGGGGGAAATTCCAAGAGACCCAGTACTTC CASSEERGKFQETQYF
NA TRBJ1-4 TRBV3-1/TRBV3-2 NA TGTGCCAGCAGCCCCCCCAAACTGGGACTCCCCAAACTGTTTTTT CASSPPKLGLPKLFF
NA TRBJ2-1 TRBV5-1 NA TGCGCCAGCAGCTTCATGGAGAGCAGTGAGCAGTTCTTC CASSFMESSEQFF
NA TRBJ2-3 TRBV13 NA TGTGCCAGCAGCTTTGGCAAGTGGGGGGGCGTCACAGATACGCAGTATTTT CASSFGKWGGVTDTQYF
TRBD2 TRBJ2-7 TRBV7-2 NA TGTGCCAGCAGCTCCGCAAAGACTAGCGGGGCGTTGCTCTACGAGCAGTACTTC CASSSAKTSGALLYEQYF
NA TRBJ1-4 TRBV5-1 once TGCGCCAGCGGGTCGGGAATCCCTCGTGAAAAACTGTTTTTT CASGSGIPREKLFF
TRBD1 TRBJ2-2 TRBV7-7 few TGTGCTAGCAGCTTCCAACTACAGACAGGGGCCACCGGGGAGCTGTTTTTT CASSFQLQTGATGELFF
NA TRBJ1-2 TRBV3-1/TRBV3-2 few TGTGCCAGCAGCCAAGAACCTTTTGAGGGCTACACCTTC CASSQEPFEGYTF
NA TRBJ2-2 TRBV3-1/TRBV3-2 NA TGTGCCAGCAGCCTGGGAGAAAACCCCGGGGAGCTGTTTTTT CASSLGENPGELFF
NA TRBJ2-1 TRBV15 NA TGTGCCACCAGCATGGGTAATGCAATTTCGACAGGGCAGTTCTTC CATSMGNAISTGQFF
NA TRBJ2-1 TRBV1 NA TGCACCAGCAGTCAGCGGGGCTCCTACAATGAGCAGTTCTTC CTSSQRGSYNEQFF
NA TRBJ1-2 TRBV4-3 once TGCGCCAGCAGCCAAGATACGAGACAGTTAAGCTACACCTTC CASSQDTRQLSYTF
NA TRBJ1-4 TRBV13 NA TGTGCCAGCAGCGGGAGGGAGGGCTCTGGTGAAAAACTGTTTTTT CASSGREGSGEKLFF
TRBD1 TRBJ1-1 TRBV6-5 NA TGTGCCAGCAGGCTAACAGGGGGCGCGAACACTGAAGCTTTCTTT CASRLTGGANTEAFF
NA TRBJ2-5 TRBV4-1 NA TGCGCCAGCAGCCAAGATCCACTTCAAGAGACCCAGTACTTC CASSQDPLQETQYF
TRBD2 TRBJ2-2 TRBV9 few TGTGCCAGCAGCTTGACGGCTGGACTAGCGGCGTACACCGGGGAGCTGTTTTTT CASSLTAGLAAYTGELFF
TRBD2 TRBJ2-5 TRBV24-1 NA TGTGCCACCAGTGACTCGCTAGCGGGTCGAGGGGAGACCCAGTACTTC CATSDSLAGRGETQYF
TRBD1 TRBJ1-2 TRBV7-9 NA TGTGCCAGCAGCCCCTGGGACAGGGGTAACTATGGCTACACCTTC CASSPWDRGNYGYTF
TRBD2 TRBJ2-7 TRBV7-2 NA TGTGCCAGCAGCCGCCAGCGGGGGGGTCCCTACGAGCAGTACTTC CASSRQRGGPYEQYF
NA TRBJ2-1 TRBV5-4 NA TGTGCCAGCAGCCCGACAGCCAGCTCCTACAATGAGCAGTTCTTC CASSPTASSYNEQFF
NA TRBJ2-5 TRBV5-1 NA TGCGCCAGCAGCACCCCAGGGCAAGAGACCCAGTACTTC CASSTPGQETQYF
TRBD1 TRBJ2-7 TRBV2 NA TGTGCCAGCAGTGAATCGGACAGGGTTGAGCAGTACTTC CASSESDRVEQYF
NA TRBJ1-4 TRBV5-5 NA TGTGCCAGCAGCGTCGGGGGGGAAAAACTGTTTTTT CASSVGGEKLFF
TRBD1 TRBJ1-4 TRBV6-2/TRBV6-3 few TGTGCCAGCAGTTACGCCACCGGGACAGGACGGGGAGAAAAACTGTTTTTT CASSYATGTGRGEKLFF
TRBD1 TRBJ2-3 TRBV24-1 NA TGTGCCACCGAGGGGACAGAAACAGATACGCAGTATTTT CATEGTETDTQYF
NA TRBJ2-1 TRBV20-1 NA TGCAGTGCTACAGGATTCAATGAGCAGTTCTTC CSATGFNEQFF
NA TRBJ1-2 TRBV19 NA TGTGCCAGTAGTATAGATCACCTACCAGGGGGCTACACCTTC CASSIDHLPGGYTF
TRBD2 TRBJ2-7 TRBV2 NA TGTGCCAGCAGTTGGACTAGCGGGACTAAGGAGCAGTACTTC CASSWTSGTKEQYF
TRBD2 TRBJ2-5 TRBV19 NA TGTGCCAGTAGTACTGGGACTAGCGGGTTGAATACCCAGTACTTC CASSTGTSGLNTQYF
TRBD2 TRBJ2-1 TRBV5-6 NA TGTGCCAGCAGCCAGGAGGGACTAGCGGGGGCTGTTCAGTTCTTC CASSQEGLAGAVQFF
NA TRBJ2-5 TRBV28 NA TGTGCCAGCAGTTTGGTGACTCTATGGGAGACCCAGTACTTC CASSLVTLWETQYF
TRBD2 TRBJ2-3 TRBV7-2 once TGTGCCAGCAGCTTAGGAGCGGGGGTGGTAGATACGCAGTATTTT CASSLGAGVVDTQYF